These 21 T cell receptor beta chains originate from one sample sequenced in a study of shared clonotypes between healthy human individuals. TCRdb's table, derived via immunoSEQ multiplex PCR, lists solely in-frame clones and lacks some. Of a few million clones in the sample, around 92% were seen once. The material sequenced was naive CD4+ T cells from PBMCs. Subset noted: CD45RA+ positively selected. The receptors originated from a man in his late teens or twenties in good health. Some clones in this sample may be carry-over from other donors' samples.

The gene calls are TRBV10-1 and TRBJ2-5; TRBD1 aligns across 10 bases. V was pared by 6 bases and J by 7 bases, with 8 bases of the junction left unmatched. Germline V CDR1 and CDR2: WNHNN, SYGVQD (reference sequence). The CDR3 is made up of 14 amino acids. The CDR3 nucleotides read TGCGCCAGCAGCGCCGGGACAGGGGAAGGGACCCAGTACTTC. Amino acids: CASSAGTGEGTQYF.

This rearrangement joins TRBV10-3 to TRBJ1-2, with 7 bases lining up with TRBD1. The CDR3 spans 14 residues. Trimming cost V 10 bases and J 12 bases; bases outside gene matches: 20. Germline loops: CDR1 ENHRY, CDR2 SYGVKD. In DNA form, the CDR3 reads TGTGCCACAAACCCGACAGGGTCTCAGTCTCCCCACACCTTC. This gives the protein CATNPTGSQSPHTF.

The chain joins TRBV19 to TRBJ1-3; 7 bases match TRBD1. The CDR3 totals 16 residues. Germline V gives CDR1 LNHDA, CDR2 SQIVND (reference sequence). Germline trimming cut 4 bases from V and 0 bases from J; bases unmatched to any gene: 6. CDR3 in DNA: TGTGCCAGTAGTACCGGGACAGCTCTCTCTGGAAACACCATATATTTT. This sequence encodes CASSTGTALSGNTIYF. Filled out from reference TRBV19 and TRBJ1-3, the complete variable domain reads DGGITQSPKYLFRKEGQNVTLSCEQNLNHDAMYWYRQDPGQGLRLIYYSQIVNDFQKGDIAEGYSVSREKKESFPLTVTSAQKNPTAFYLCASSTGTALSGNTIYFGEGSWLTVV.

This clone occurred a few times. V is TRBV18 and J is TRBJ1-1; no reliable D call. V was pared by 0 bases and J by 1 base, with 6 bases between. The CDR3 totals 14 residues. Per the germline V gene, CDR1 is KGHSH and CDR2 is LQKENI. The CDR3 region is CASSPPISNTEAFF. CDR3 DNA sequence: TGTGCCAGCTCACCACCGATATCGAACACTGAAGCTTTCTTT.

Here the CDR3 DNA reads TGTGCCAGCCAGGACAGGCTATACGGAGATACGCAGTATTTT. This encodes CASQDRLYGDTQYF. The chain is built from TRBV2 and TRBJ2-3; 7 bases align to TRBD1. J gave up 5 bases and V 8 bases, and 10 bases lay outside the gene matches. The CDR3 consists of 14 residues. The V gene's germline CDR1 is SNHLY and CDR2 FYNNEI.

The gene calls are TRBV11-3 and TRBJ2-2, with D possibly TRBD1 on 5 matching bases. The ends were cut back, 5 bases at V and 4 bases at J, with 8 bases in the middle. This CDR3 is 13 amino acids long. The germline V gene encodes CDR1 SGHNT and CDR2 YENEEA. CDR3: CASSQDSTGELFF. CDR3 sequence (DNA): TGTGCCAGCAGCCAAGACAGCACCGGGGAGCTGTTTTTT.

This clone was seen just once. The V call is TRBV5-4, the J call TRBJ2-7; D is ambiguous. The germline CDR1 and CDR2 sequences are SGHNT and YYREEE (reference sequence). With 0 bases removed from V and 0 bases from J, the gap between germline ends came to 19 bases. The CDR3 is 18 amino acids. The chain's CDR3 is CASSLAALLPQASYEQYF. In DNA, the CDR3 is TGTGCCAGCAGCTTGGCGGCCCTACTCCCCCAGGCCTCCTACGAGCAGTACTTC.

The V and J genes are TRBV7-3 and TRBJ2-5; 7 bases fit TRBD2. The V and J ends lost 2 bases and 0 bases, in that order; junction bases with no gene match: 0. The CDR3 extends over 14 amino acids. Germline V lookup: CDR1 SGHTA, CDR2 FQGTGA. CDR3 bases: TGTGCCAGCAGCTTAGGGGGGGACCAAGAGACCCAGTACTTC. Translation: CASSLGGDQETQYF.

This clone appeared once. The V call is TRBV2, the J call TRBJ2-3, with 11 bases lining up with TRBD1. The CDR3 has 17 residues. Per germline, CDR1 SNHLY and CDR2 FYNNEI. V lost 6 bases, J lost 3 bases, and 11 bases stayed unmatched. The CDR3 DNA sequence: TGTGCCAGCAGAGGGACAGGGGGGAAGCGGGAGACAGATACGCAGTATTTT. Encoded protein: CASRGTGGKRETDTQYF.

The J gene is TRBJ2-2, the V gene TRBV6-4; D might be TRBD2 (5 bases). V lost 6 bases and J lost 6, with 17 bases in between. CDR3 length equals 15 residues. Germline V CDR1 and CDR2: MRHNA, SNTAGT. The CDR3 sequence: CASRPGAGGSGELFF. In DNA form, the CDR3 reads TGTGCCAGCAGGCCGGGTGCCGGCGGGTCCGGGGAGCTGTTTTTT.

The genes are TRBV4-1 and TRBJ2-7; a possible D gene is TRBD1 (5 bases). With 4 bases removed from V and 5 bases from J, the gap between germline ends came to 18 bases. CDR1 is MGHRA, CDR2 YSYEKL, per germline. The CDR3 runs to 15 residues. CDR3 sequence: CASSPYRQRQNEQYF. Here the CDR3 DNA reads TGCGCCAGCAGCCCTTACCGACAGCGTCAAAACGAGCAGTACTTC.

Worth noting for this clone: One junction end does not reproduce the germline sequence, and a read error may be involved. The chain recombines TRBV6-1 with TRBJ2-7; a possible D gene is TRBD1 (5 bases). The CDR3 sequence is 16 residues long. Germline loops: CDR1 MNHNS, CDR2 SASEGT. The CDR3 DNA is TGTGCCAGCACTGAACAGGAGACGCCCTGGACCTACGAGCAGTACTTC. It codes for CASTEQETPWTYEQYF.

The gene calls are TRBV6-5 and TRBJ1-2, with TRBD1 matching 9 bases. Germline-derived CDR1 and CDR2 are MNHEY and SVGAGI. Trimming took 6 bases from V and 8 from J; bases not matched to a gene: 7. This CDR3 region has 13 residues. Here the CDR3 DNA reads TGTGCCAGCAGGAACAGGGGGCAAGGAGGCTACACCTTC. It codes for CASRNRGQGGYTF.

The chain links TRBV19 to TRBJ1-1; 9 nucleotides agree with TRBD1. This CDR3 region has 15 residues. Germline CDR1 and CDR2: LNHDA and SQIVND (reference sequence). The junction had 7 bases not matched to a gene; V was cut back by 6 bases and J by 2 bases. CDR3 DNA: TGTGCCAGTAGGGAACAGGGGGCAGGTAACACTGAAGCTTTCTTT. This codes for CASREQGAGNTEAFF.

The rearrangement joins TRBV29-1 to TRBJ1-1; D might be TRBD1 (5 bases). With 6 bases removed from V and 5 bases from J, the gap between germline ends came to 16 bases. The germline CDR1 and CDR2 sequences are SQVTM and ANQGSEA. CDR3 size: 13 residues. CDR3 loop: CSVSTRGRTEAFF. CDR3 nucleotides: TGCAGCGTATCAACACGGGGGAGAACTGAAGCTTTCTTT.

This chain connects TRBV28 to TRBJ1-5, with unresolved D. Germline-derived CDR1 and CDR2 are MDHEN and SYDVKM. The CDR3 is 14 residues long. Between the trimmed V and J ends, which lost 7 bases and 1 base, there was a span of 11 bases. The CDR3 DNA reads as TGTGCCAGCATGGGCATCCAAAGCAATCAGCCCCAGCATTTT. Translating gives CASMGIQSNQPQHF.

The chain employs TRBV9 and TRBJ1-3; D gene unclear. Trimming pared 0 bases from V and 2 bases from J, leaving 15 bases between. Germline V gene data show CDR1 as SGDLS and CDR2 as YYNGEE. The CDR3 length is 17 residues. The DNA of the CDR3 is TGTGCCAGCAGCGTAGACCCAGAGGGAACCGCTGGAAACACCATATATTTT. Translation gives CASSVDPEGTAGNTIYF.

The V and J genes are TRBV11-2 and TRBJ2-5; D uncertain. V dropped 4 bases and J dropped 4 bases, with 13 bases sitting between them. In germline, CDR1 is SGHAT, CDR2 FQNNGV. CDR3 length: 14 amino acids. The CDR3 is CASSYISRVETQYF. CDR3 sequence (DNA): TGTGCCAGCAGCTATATCAGTCGGGTAGAGACCCAGTACTTC.

The CDR3 sequence is CASRLTGGEQYF. The CDR3 nucleotides read TGTGCCAGCAGGTTAACAGGGGGGGAGCAGTACTTC. The chain couples TRBV5-4 to TRBJ2-7, with TRBD1 matching over 8 bases. Germline CDR1 reads SGHNT; CDR2 reads YYREEE (reference sequence). The junction had 5 bases not matched to a gene; V was cut back by 5 bases and J by 7 bases. The CDR3 consists of 12 residues.

The V gene is TRBV9, the J gene TRBJ1-1, with 11 bases fitting TRBD1. The CDR3 is made up of 16 amino acids. The V segment lost 4 bases and the J segment 5 bases; nucleotides outside the gene matches: 10. Germline CDR1 is SGDLS and CDR2 is YYNGEE. The CDR3 nucleotides are TGTGCCAGCAGCAAAGGACAGGGGGCGCGTTGGACTGAAGCTTTCTTT. The encoded protein is CASSKGQGARWTEAFF. Full variable domain (outside the CDR3, taken from reference TRBV9 and TRBJ1-1): DSGVTQTPKHLITATGQRVTLRCSPRSGDLSVYWYQQSLDQGLQFLIQYYNGEERAKGNILERFSAQQFPDLHSELNLSSLELGDSALYFCASSKGQGARWTEAFFGQGTRLTVV.

This chain connects TRBV9 to TRBJ2-1, with 7 positions matching TRBD2. CDR1 and CDR2 (germline): SGDLS, YYNGEE. The length of the CDR3 is 16 residues. The V segment lost 3 bases and the J segment 0 bases; nucleotides outside the gene matches: 6. The CDR3 sequence: CASSDIAGGSYNEQFF. The DNA of the CDR3 is TGTGCCAGCAGCGATATAGCGGGCGGCTCCTACAATGAGCAGTTCTTC.